In this sample, the clone carrying this T cell receptor (beta chain) turned up many times. The CDR3 loop spans 13 amino acids. With 7 bases clipped from V and 7 bases from J, the junction kept 7 bases outside the gene matches. Germline lookup yields CDR1 SGHRS and CDR2 YFSETQ. This specimen belongs to a study of T cells in Graves' hyperthyroidism and ophthalmopathy. Amplified TCR beta CDR3 regions came from RNA transcripts. With the HTBI primer set, the TCR CDR3 went through a first round of RT-PCR. TCRdb processed the multiplex PCR reads anew with MiXCR; each CDR3 protein has one entry. The sample contains under 400,000 distinct CDR3 sequences, roughly 15% of which appear only once.

This sequence was found in an older woman with Graves' ophthalmopathy. The genes are TRBV5-1 and TRBJ2-1; 8 bases agree with TRBD2. The sequenced material came from blood. The CDR3 DNA follows: TGCGCCAGCCGAGCGGGAGTGGGAAATGAGCAGTTCTTC. It yields the protein CASRAGVGNEQFF.